These 2 T cell receptor beta chains originate from one sample sequenced in a study of shared clonotypes between healthy human individuals. Using immunoSEQ multiplex PCR, the repertoire was profiled, and TCRdb retains in-frame clones only, with some absent. The profile shows about 1.1 million clones, 78% of them singletons. Material for sequencing was memory CD4+ T cells from PBMCs. The subset: CD45RA-negative fraction. These receptors came from a man in his late teens or twenties in good health. Some clones in this sample may be carry-over from other donors' samples.

Only a few counts were recorded for this clone. The chain couples TRBV28 to TRBJ1-2, with D possibly being TRBD1 (5 bases). The germline V and J ends were trimmed by 5 bases and 12 bases, with 16 bases remaining between them. Germline assignment: CDR1 MDHEN and CDR2 SYDVKM. CDR3 length: 12 residues. The DNA of the CDR3 is TGTGCCAGCAGTACCAGCTTCGGGGCTAACACCTTC. This codes for CASSTSFGANTF.

The genes are TRBV7-8 and TRBJ2-3; possibly TRBD2 for D (6 bases). The ends were cut back, 5 bases at V and 4 bases at J, with 13 bases in the middle. Germline lookup yields CDR1 SGHVS and CDR2 FQNEAQ. The CDR3 length is 14 residues. CDR3 bases: TGTGCCAGCAGCCCGGGCGGGGACGCAGATACGCAGTATTTT. Its protein is CASSPGGDADTQYF.